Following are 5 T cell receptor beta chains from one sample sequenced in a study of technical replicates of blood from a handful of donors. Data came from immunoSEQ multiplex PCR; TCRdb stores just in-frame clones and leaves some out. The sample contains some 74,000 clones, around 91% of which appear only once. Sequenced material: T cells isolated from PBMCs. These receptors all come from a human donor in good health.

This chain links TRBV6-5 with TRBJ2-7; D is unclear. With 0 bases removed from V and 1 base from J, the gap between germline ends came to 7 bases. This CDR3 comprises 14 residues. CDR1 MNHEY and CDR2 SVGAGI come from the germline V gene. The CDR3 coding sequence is TGTGCCAGCAGTTACTCGGAGCGTTCCTACGAGCAGTACTTC. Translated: CASSYSERSYEQYF.

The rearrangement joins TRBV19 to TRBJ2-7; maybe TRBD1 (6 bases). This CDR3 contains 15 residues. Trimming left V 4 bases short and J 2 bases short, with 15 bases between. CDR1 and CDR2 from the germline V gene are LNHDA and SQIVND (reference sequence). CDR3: CASSKVQQGPYEQYF. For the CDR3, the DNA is TGTGCCAGTAGTAAGGTTCAACAGGGACCCTACGAGCAGTACTTC.

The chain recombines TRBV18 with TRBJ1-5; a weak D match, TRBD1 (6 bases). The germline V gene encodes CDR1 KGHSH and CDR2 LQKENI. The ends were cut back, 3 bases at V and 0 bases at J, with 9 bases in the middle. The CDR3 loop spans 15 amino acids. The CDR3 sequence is CASSPWTDSNQPQHF. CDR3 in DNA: TGTGCCAGCTCACCCTGGACAGATAGCAATCAGCCCCAGCATTTT. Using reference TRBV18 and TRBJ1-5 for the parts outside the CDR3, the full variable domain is NAGVMQNPRHLVRRRGQEARLRCSPMKGHSHVYWYRQLPEEGLKFMVYLQKENIIDESGMPKERFSAEFPKEGPSILRIQQVVRGDSAAYFCASSPWTDSNQPQHFGDGTRLSIL.

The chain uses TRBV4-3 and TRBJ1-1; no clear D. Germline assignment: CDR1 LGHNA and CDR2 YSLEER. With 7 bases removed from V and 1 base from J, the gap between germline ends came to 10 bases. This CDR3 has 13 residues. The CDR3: CASTKTENTEAFF. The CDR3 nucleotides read TGCGCCAGCACAAAAACAGAGAACACTGAAGCTTTCTTT.

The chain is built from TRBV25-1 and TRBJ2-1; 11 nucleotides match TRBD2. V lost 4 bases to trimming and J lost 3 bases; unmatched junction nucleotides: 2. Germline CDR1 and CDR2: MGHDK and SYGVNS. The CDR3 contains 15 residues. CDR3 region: CASSGGLAVYNEQFF. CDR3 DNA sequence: TGTGCCAGCAGTGGGGGACTAGCGGTCTACAATGAGCAGTTCTTC.